This T cell receptor beta chain stems from a study of CD8 T cells in ankylosing spondylitis. This clonotype has just a few counts. The target antigen is unknown. V shed 6 bases and J shed 7 bases, with 9 bases lying between them. Germline values: CDR1 SEHNR, CDR2 FQNEAQ (reference sequence). The CDR3 contains 11 residues. Making the TCR beta libraries involved quantitative 5'-RACE with molecular barcodes. TCRdb itself ran the 5' RACE reads through MiXCR, one entry per CDR3 protein. The sample holds 500,000 to 550,000 distinct CDR3 sequences, about 13% seen once. Study-level results: Enrichment of disease-linked clones was reportedly significant in matched ankylosing spondylitis synovial fluid. A TCR beta motif of several highly homologous variants seemed to mark ankylosing spondylitis blood. Previously reported in reactive arthritis synovial fluid and blood were some of the motif variants. Clones linked to the disease showed a CD8+ phenotype. They occurred at relatively low frequencies in peripheral blood.

This clonotype was sampled from a male donor with ankylosing spondylitis. The chain is built from TRBV7-9 and TRBJ1-2, with D unresolved. Sequencing was carried out using blood, either unsorted or a sorted T cell fraction (not recorded which). This CDR3 reads CASSPNAGYTF. Written as DNA, the CDR3 is TGTGCCAGCAGTCCTAATGCTGGCTACACCTTC.